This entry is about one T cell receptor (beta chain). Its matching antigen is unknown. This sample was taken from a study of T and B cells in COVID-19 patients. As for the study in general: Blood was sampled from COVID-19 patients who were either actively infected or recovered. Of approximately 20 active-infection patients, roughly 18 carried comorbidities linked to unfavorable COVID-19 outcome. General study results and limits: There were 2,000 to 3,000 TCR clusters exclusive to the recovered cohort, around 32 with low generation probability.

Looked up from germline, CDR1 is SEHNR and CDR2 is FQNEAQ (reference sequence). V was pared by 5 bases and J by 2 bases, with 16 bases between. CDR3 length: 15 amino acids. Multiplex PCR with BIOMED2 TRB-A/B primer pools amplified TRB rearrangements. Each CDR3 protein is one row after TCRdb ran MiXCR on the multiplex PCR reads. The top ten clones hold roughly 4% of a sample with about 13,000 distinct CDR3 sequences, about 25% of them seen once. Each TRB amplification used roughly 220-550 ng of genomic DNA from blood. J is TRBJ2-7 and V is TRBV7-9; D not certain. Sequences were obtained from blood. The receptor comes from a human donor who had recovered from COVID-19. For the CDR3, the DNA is TGTGCCAGCAGCCAGTTATCCGCAGGTCCCTACGAGCAGTACTTC. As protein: CASSQLSAGPYEQYF.